One sample yielded the 28 T cell receptor beta chains listed below, sequenced in a study of STAT5B mutations in CD4+ large granular lymphocyte leukemia. Repertoires were generated with immunoSEQ multiplex PCR, while TCRdb's copy carries only in-frame clones and drops some. The data contain over 30,000 clones, less than 85% of them singletons. Sequencing used CD4+ T cells from blood buffy coats. The receptor source for this set is a human donor in good health.

The V gene is TRBV19, the J gene TRBJ2-2, with 13 bases that match TRBD2. With 6 bases clipped from V and 4 bases from J, the junction kept 11 bases outside the gene matches. Germline V lookup: CDR1 LNHDA, CDR2 SQIVND (reference sequence). This CDR3 has 18 amino acids. The CDR3 here is CASSLLAGGPSGTGELFF. The CDR3 region has the DNA TGTGCCAGTAGCCTACTAGCGGGGGGGCCGTCGGGCACCGGGGAGCTGTTTTTT.

The V and J genes are TRBV19 and TRBJ1-2, with D possibly TRBD1 on 5 matching bases. Germline lookup yields CDR1 LNHDA and CDR2 SQIVND (reference sequence). There are 12 residues in the CDR3. V dropped 10 bases and J dropped 6 bases, with 15 bases sitting between them. CDR3 nucleotide sequence: TGTGCCACAGTGGGGGGACGGAATGGCTACACCTTC. Translation: CATVGGRNGYTF.

V usage is TRBV5-4 and J usage is TRBJ1-1; D is perhaps TRBD1 (6 bases). The CDR3 consists of 15 residues. Trimming removed 0 bases at V and 8 bases at J, with 17 bases between. Germline CDR1 and CDR2: SGHNT and YYREEE (reference sequence). CDR3 bases: TGTGCCAGCAGCTTGGCCGGGGCGGGGGGGCTGGAAGCTTTCTTT. Translated: CASSLAGAGGLEAFF.

The J gene is TRBJ1-2, the V gene TRBV14; D not certain. V was trimmed by 4 bases and J by 8 bases, leaving 11 bases between them. The germline V gene encodes CDR1 SGHDN and CDR2 FVKESK. The CDR3 spans 12 residues. The CDR3: CASSPGGGGYTF. The CDR3 DNA follows: TGTGCCAGCAGCCCTGGAGGAGGCGGCTACACCTTC.

The DNA of the CDR3 is TGCAGCGTTGTTGGGCAGGGAGAAGGAGAAAAACTGTTTTTT. As protein: CSVVGQGEGEKLFF. The chain links TRBV29-1 to TRBJ1-4, with D possibly TRBD1 on 5 matching bases. Trimming removed 4 bases at V and 8 bases at J, with 17 bases between. This CDR3 contains 14 residues. Germline V gives CDR1 SQVTM, CDR2 ANQGSEA.

The chain uses TRBV4-3 and TRBJ1-4, with a possible D match to TRBD1 (6 bases). The CDR3 consists of 14 residues. Trimming left V 5 bases short and J 8 bases short, with 15 bases between. Germline V gene data show CDR1 as LGHNA and CDR2 as YSLEER. The CDR3 region has the DNA TGCGCCAGCAGCTTCGGCAGGGGCAACGAAAAACTGTTTTTT. Protein product: CASSFGRGNEKLFF.

The chain recombines TRBV9 with TRBJ1-3; D not resolved. V was shortened by 2 bases and J by 4 bases, with 10 bases between the two germline ends. The CDR3 is 14 amino acids. Germline assignment: CDR1 SGDLS and CDR2 YYNGEE. The DNA of the CDR3 is TGTGCCAGCAGCGTCTTCAAACAGGGAAACACCATATATTTT. Encoded protein: CASSVFKQGNTIYF.

V usage is TRBV4-1 and J usage is TRBJ2-3, with 15 bases lining up with TRBD2. This CDR3 contains 19 residues. Germline V gene sequence: CDR1 MGHRA, CDR2 YSYEKL. V shed 0 bases and J 1 base; nucleotides not matched to a gene: 5. The CDR3 DNA reads TGCGCCAGCAGCCAAGAGGGACTAGCGGGGGGATGGGGCACAGATACGCAGTATTTT. As protein: CASSQEGLAGGWGTDTQYF.

In DNA, the CDR3 is TGTGCTAGTGGTACGGGACAGCCGGGGGGTTATGGCTACACCTTC. Encoded protein: CASGTGQPGGYGYTF. J is TRBJ1-2 and V is TRBV12-5, with TRBD1 matching 7 bases. The CDR3 runs to 15 residues. Germline assignment: CDR1 LGHNT and CDR2 FRNRAP. With V trimmed by 5 bases and J by 5 bases, 11 bases remained unmatched.

V is TRBV6-6 and J is TRBJ2-1; TRBD2 aligns across 12 bases. Germline V gene data show CDR1 as MNHNY and CDR2 as SVGAGI (reference sequence). V lost 7 bases and J lost 5; bases outside the gene matches: 3. This CDR3 contains 14 residues. The CDR3: CASNRLAGDNEQFF. CDR3 nucleotide sequence: TGTGCCAGCAATAGACTAGCGGGAGACAATGAGCAGTTCTTC.

The V call is TRBV19, the J call TRBJ2-3, with D unresolved. Trimming took 7 bases from V and 1 from J, leaving 15 bases between them. Germline-derived CDR1 and CDR2 are LNHDA and SQIVND (reference sequence). This CDR3 spans 15 amino acids. The CDR3 region has the DNA TGTGCCAGTAAACCTCTGAGTGCTGGCACAGATACGCAGTATTTT. It is translated as CASKPLSAGTDTQYF.

This chain links TRBV5-5 with TRBJ1-1; D is perhaps TRBD1 (5 bases). Between the trimmed V and J ends, which lost 7 bases and 3 bases, there was a span of 13 bases. The CDR3 extends over 13 amino acids. CDR1 is SGHKS, CDR2 YYEKEE, per germline (reference sequence). CDR3 sequence reads: CASGLSGDTEAFF. For the CDR3, the DNA is TGTGCCAGCGGACTTTCGGGGGACACTGAAGCTTTCTTT.

This chain connects TRBV11-1 to TRBJ2-5; D is ambiguous. Germline CDR1 is SGHAT and CDR2 is FQDESV (reference sequence). Deletions cut 5 bases from V and 5 bases from J, with 15 bases between. This CDR3 is 14 amino acids long. The CDR3 region has the DNA TGTGCCAGCAGCCCGGACCTAAGCCATGAGACCCAGTACTTC. Amino acid sequence: CASSPDLSHETQYF.

This chain's CDR3 is CASSLLVRKTYEQYF. The CDR3 coding sequence is TGTGCCAGCAGCTTGCTGGTTCGGAAAACCTACGAGCAGTACTTC. The chain has TRBV5-6 and TRBJ2-7; no reliable D call. This CDR3 is 15 amino acids long. The germline CDR1 and CDR2 sequences are SGHDT and YYEEEE. The V end lost 1 base, the J end lost 2 bases, and 13 bases lay between the germline ends.

The genes are TRBV18 and TRBJ1-3, with D possibly TRBD1 on 5 matching bases. V lost 5 bases and J 6 bases, leaving 14 bases between the germline ends. Germline assignment: CDR1 KGHSH and CDR2 LQKENI. The CDR3 loop spans 14 amino acids. DNA of the CDR3: TGTGCCAGCTCAACGGCCGGGGCAAAAAACACCATATATTTT. Translating gives CASSTAGAKNTIYF.

The V and J genes are TRBV4-3 and TRBJ1-2; 12 bases fit TRBD1. The CDR3 loop spans 16 amino acids. The V segment lost 2 bases and the J segment 4 bases; nucleotides outside the gene matches: 5. Germline V gene lookup returns CDR1 LGHNA and CDR2 YSLEER. CDR3 in amino acids: CASSQPGTGGFYGYTF. In DNA, the CDR3 is TGCGCCAGCAGCCAACCCGGGACAGGGGGCTTCTATGGCTACACCTTC.

The chain employs TRBV2 and TRBJ2-3, with 7 bases lining up with TRBD1. Germline loops: CDR1 SNHLY, CDR2 FYNNEI. Losses at the gene ends were 5 bases for V and 2 bases for J; bases not matched to a gene: 7. CDR3 length: 15 amino acids. The chain's CDR3 is CASSRPGQTTDTQYF. For the CDR3, the DNA is TGTGCCAGCAGTAGACCGGGACAGACCACAGATACGCAGTATTTT.

The chain recombines TRBV5-1 with TRBJ2-7, with TRBD2 matching 14 bases. The CDR3 runs 15 residues. The V and J ends lost 4 bases and 2 bases, in that order; junction bases with no gene match: 2. The V gene's germline CDR1 is SGHRS and CDR2 YFSETQ. The CDR3 protein is CASSQGLAGAYEQYF. CDR3 sequence (DNA): TGCGCCAGCAGCCAGGGACTAGCGGGAGCCTACGAGCAGTACTTC.

The chain recombines TRBV7-2 with TRBJ1-4, with D unclear. The germline V gene has CDR1 SGHTA and CDR2 FQGNSA. Trimming removed 8 bases from V and 0 bases from J, with 16 bases in between. CDR3 length: 16 residues. In nucleotides, the CDR3 is TGTGCCAGCGGCCCGGCCCCGACAACAACTAATGAAAAACTGTTTTTT. Translated, it gives CASGPAPTTTNEKLFF.

The rearrangement links TRBV5-1 to TRBJ1-1; D is unresolved. The length of the CDR3 is 12 residues. Trimming left V 0 bases short and J 10 bases short, with 10 bases between. Germline CDR1 and CDR2: SGHRS and YFSETQ. As DNA, the CDR3 is TGCGCCAGCAGCTTGGTTGGTTCGGGAGCTTTCTTT. This encodes CASSLVGSGAFF.

This clone has a single count. The chain couples TRBV29-1 to TRBJ1-4; 8 positions match TRBD1. Unmatched junction bases numbered 9, after V lost 1 base and J lost 8 bases. Germline V gene sequence: CDR1 SQVTM, CDR2 ANQGSEA. This CDR3 contains 15 residues. The DNA of the CDR3 is TGCAGCGTTGAAGGACAGGGGAGTAGGGGCGAAAAACTGTTTTTT. Translation gives CSVEGQGSRGEKLFF. Full variable domain (rest looked up from reference TRBV29-1 and TRBJ1-4): SAVISQKPSRDICQRGTSLTIQCQVDSQVTMMFWYRQQPGQSLTLIATANQGSEATYESGFVIDKFPISRPNLTFSTLTVSNMSPEDSSIYLCSVEGQGSRGEKLFFGSGTQLSVL.

This clone was seen a few times. The chain has TRBV28 and TRBJ2-6; 7 bases are a match to TRBD2. V trimming: 7 bases; J trimming: 1 base; junction bases outside the gene matches: 4. The germline V gene encodes CDR1 MDHEN and CDR2 SYDVKM. This CDR3 contains 15 residues. The chain's CDR3 is CASIPGGSGANVLTF. The CDR3 region has the DNA TGTGCCAGCATCCCGGGGGGATCTGGGGCCAACGTCCTGACTTTC.

V usage is TRBV10-3 and J usage is TRBJ2-2, with D perhaps matching TRBD2 (6 bases). V shed 8 bases and J shed 2 bases, with 12 bases lying between them. Germline assignment: CDR1 ENHRY and CDR2 SYGVKD. CDR3 size: 14 residues. The CDR3 loop is CAILGLPNTGELFF. CDR3 sequence (DNA): TGTGCCATCCTGGGACTTCCCAACACCGGGGAGCTGTTTTTT.

The chain couples TRBV6-6 to TRBJ2-1; 8 nucleotides match TRBD2. This CDR3 spans 15 amino acids. Germline CDR1 reads MNHNY; CDR2 reads SVGAGI (reference sequence). V shed 8 bases and J 1 base; nucleotides not matched to a gene: 7. Here the CDR3 reads CASRGGGGSYNEQFF. In DNA form, the CDR3 reads TGTGCCAGCCGGGGGGGAGGGGGGTCCTACAATGAGCAGTTCTTC.

The rearrangement links TRBV23-1 to TRBJ1-6; D is unresolved. TRBV23-1 has ORF status, its function being uncertain. V lost 0 bases to trimming and J lost 8 bases, with 14 bases between them. The CDR3 runs 16 residues. CDR3 amino acids: CASSQSGSRYDSPLHF. The CDR3 DNA follows: TGCGCCAGCAGTCAATCGGGCTCCCGGTACGATTCACCCCTCCACTTT.

This clone was detected a few times. This chain joins TRBV7-6 and TRBJ1-1; the match to TRBD1 covers 7 bases. J lost 2 bases, V lost 5 bases, and 5 bases had no gene match. CDR1 and CDR2 (germline): SGHVS, FNYEAQ. This CDR3 is 14 amino acids long. The CDR3 DNA sequence: TGTGCCAGCAGCCGGGGACAGACAAACACTGAAGCTTTCTTT. The encoded protein is CASSRGQTNTEAFF.

This chain links TRBV5-8 with TRBJ1-6; D is possibly TRBD1 (5 bases). The germline gives CDR1 SGHTS, CDR2 YDEGEE. The length of the CDR3 is 16 residues. V lost 2 bases and J lost 12, with 21 bases in between. The CDR3 DNA reads TGTGCCAGCAGCTTTTACTATGGGGACTTTCTAAAACCCCTCCACTTT. Amino acids: CASSFYYGDFLKPLHF. The whole variable domain, remainder taken from reference TRBV5-8 and TRBJ1-6, is EAGVTQSPTHLIKTRGQQATLRCSPISGHTSVYWYQQALGLGLQFLLWYDEGEERNRGNFPPRFSGRQFPNYSSELNVNALELEDSALYLCASSFYYGDFLKPLHFGNGTRLTVT.

CDR3 amino acids: CASSTGSSYEQYF. The DNA for the CDR3 is TGCGCCAGCAGCACCGGAAGTTCCTACGAGCAGTACTTC. The chain employs TRBV5-1 and TRBJ2-7; D gene ambiguous. Germline CDR1 and CDR2: SGHRS and YFSETQ. V was clipped by 4 bases and J by 1 base, with 9 bases between them. The CDR3 consists of 13 residues.